Listed here are 18 T cell receptor beta chains from one sample, sequenced in a study of blood T cell repertoires in COVID-19 (dated by TCRdb to 2020 to 2022). Library preparation employed the immunoSEQ multiplex PCR assay. TCRdb stores this immuneACCESS table with in-frame sequences only. Part of the clones is absent; in the studies checked, under half of the shortfall reflects unresolved V genes, and no reason is known for the rest. This sample has a few hundred thousand clones in its table, and about 90% of those were observed once. The top ten clones comprise 2% to 2.5% of the sample. Sequenced sample: peripheral blood. All receptors derive from a woman younger than 45 who had recovered from COVID-19.

This chain links TRBV18 with TRBJ2-1, with 12 bases lining up with TRBD2. V dropped 1 base and J dropped 9; count of bases not matched to a gene: 7. Germline values: CDR1 KGHSH, CDR2 LQKENI. The CDR3 covers 16 residues. The CDR3 is CASSPLTSGSRGEQFF. The DNA of the CDR3 is TGTGCCAGCTCACCACTGACTAGCGGGAGCCGGGGTGAGCAGTTCTTC.

CDR3 sequence (DNA): TGTGCCATCAGGAATACAGGGTTGACTGAAGCTTTCTTT. Translating gives CAIRNTGLTEAFF. This chain joins TRBV10-3 and TRBJ1-1, with a possible D match to TRBD1 (6 bases). From germline, CDR1 is ENHRY and CDR2 SYGVKD. This CDR3 is built from 13 residues. The V end was cut by 6 bases, the J end by 5 bases, with 13 bases between.

The chain carries TRBV11-2 and TRBJ2-7, with 7 bases fitting TRBD1. The CDR3 is 14 residues long. V shed 5 bases and J 2 bases; nucleotides not matched to a gene: 6. Looked up from germline, CDR1 is SGHAT and CDR2 is FQNNGV. The CDR3 protein is CASSRTGVPYEQYF. The CDR3 nucleotides read TGTGCCAGCAGCCGTACAGGGGTCCCCTACGAGCAGTACTTC. Full variable domain (rest looked up from reference TRBV11-2 and TRBJ2-7): EAGVAQSPRYKIIEKRQSVAFWCNPISGHATLYWYQQILGQGPKLLIQFQNNGVVDDSQLPKDRFSAERLKGVDSTLKIQPAKLEDSAVYLCASSRTGVPYEQYFGPGTRLTVT.

The chain joins TRBV29-1 to TRBJ1-1; 11 bases match TRBD1. V was pared by 6 bases and J by 1 base, with 10 bases of the junction left unmatched. Germline CDR1 reads SQVTM; CDR2 reads ANQGSEA. This CDR3 region has 16 residues. CDR3 DNA sequence: TGCAGCGTAACCGGGGACAGGGGGATCGGGAACACTGAAGCTTTCTTT. Amino acids: CSVTGDRGIGNTEAFF.

V is TRBV29-1 and J is TRBJ1-1; 8 nucleotides align to TRBD1. Germline V gives CDR1 SQVTM, CDR2 ANQGSEA. The trim removed 3 bases at V and 1 base at J, leaving 16 bases unmatched. The CDR3 is 18 residues long. Here the CDR3 DNA reads TGCAGCGTTGATATGCGGACACAGGGGGTAAGATGGAACACTGAAGCTTTCTTT. It encodes CSVDMRTQGVRWNTEAFF.

This chain connects TRBV7-2 to TRBJ1-1; D perhaps matches TRBD1 (6 bases). Deletions cut 6 bases from V and 4 bases from J, with 12 bases between. Germline loops: CDR1 SGHTA, CDR2 FQGNSA. This CDR3 has 13 residues. This CDR3 reads CASRRTGPTEAFF. The CDR3 DNA sequence: TGTGCCAGCAGGCGAACAGGGCCCACTGAAGCTTTCTTT.

The chain uses TRBV7-9 and TRBJ1-1, with unresolved D. Germline CDR1 reads SEHNR; CDR2 reads FQNEAQ (reference sequence). Deletions cut 5 bases from V and 5 bases from J, with 15 bases between. The CDR3 sequence is 14 residues long. CDR3 DNA sequence: TGTGCCAGCAGCCCCCGGAGTTCGGGGACTGAAGCTTTCTTT. Its protein product is CASSPRSSGTEAFF. Using reference TRBV7-9 and TRBJ1-1 for the parts outside the CDR3, the full variable domain is DTGVSQNPRHKITKRGQNVTFRCDPISEHNRLYWYRQTLGQGPEFLTYFQNEAQLEKSRLLSDRFSAERPKGSFSTLEIQRTEQGDSAMYLCASSPRSSGTEAFFGQGTRLTVV.

The chain combines TRBV3-1 (or the pseudogene TRBV3-2) with TRBJ2-7, with D unclear. CDR3 length: 15 residues. In germline, CDR1 is LGHDT, CDR2 YNNKEL (reference sequence). The ends were cut back, 5 bases at V and 3 bases at J, with 17 bases in the middle. Here the CDR3 reads CASSFQGWSYYEQYF. The CDR3 DNA reads TGTGCCAGCAGCTTTCAAGGTTGGAGTTACTACGAGCAGTACTTC.

The chain joins TRBV4-1 to TRBJ2-1, with a possible D match to TRBD2 (6 bases). Germline CDR1 is MGHRA and CDR2 is YSYEKL. The CDR3 has 12 residues. V lost 2 bases and J 8 bases, leaving 7 bases between the germline ends. In DNA, the CDR3 is TGCGCCAGCAGCCAAACTAGCTATGAGCAGTTCTTC. It translates to CASSQTSYEQFF.

The gene calls are TRBV4-3 and TRBJ2-3; unclear D gene. Trimming removed 1 base from V and 4 bases from J, with 9 bases in between. The CDR3 runs to 14 residues. Germline V gene lookup returns CDR1 LGHNA and CDR2 YSLEER. CDR3 in amino acids: CASSQVVPADTQYF. In DNA form, the CDR3 reads TGCGCCAGCAGCCAAGTAGTCCCCGCAGATACGCAGTATTTT.

This chain links TRBV18 with TRBJ2-1, with 7 bases that match TRBD1. Germline CDR1 reads KGHSH; CDR2 reads LQKENI. The V and J ends lost 0 bases and 2 bases, in that order; junction bases with no gene match: 1. The CDR3 consists of 15 residues. CDR3 in DNA: TGTGCCAGCTCACCACCACAGGGGCCCTACAATGAGCAGTTCTTC. Protein product: CASSPPQGPYNEQFF.

The genes are TRBV10-1 and TRBJ2-7, with TRBD1 matching over 7 bases. Unmatched junction bases numbered 7, after V lost 4 bases and J lost 1 base. The CDR3 has 15 residues. Germline loops: CDR1 WNHNN, CDR2 SYGVQD (reference sequence). CDR3 sequence reads: CASSADRVSSYEQYF. DNA for the CDR3: TGCGCCAGCAGTGCAGACAGGGTATCGTCCTACGAGCAGTACTTC.

The chain uses TRBV7-3 and TRBJ2-2; 8 nucleotides match TRBD2. Unmatched junction bases numbered 5, after V lost 3 bases and J lost 5 bases. Germline V gene data show CDR1 as SGHTA and CDR2 as FQGTGA. This CDR3 region has 15 residues. CDR3 sequence reads: CASSFLAGPTGELFF. In DNA, the CDR3 is TGTGCCAGCAGCTTTTTAGCGGGACCGACCGGGGAGCTGTTTTTT.

This clone was counted a few times. The V and J genes are TRBV7-3 and TRBJ2-2, with D possibly being TRBD2 (5 bases). CDR3 length equals 15 residues. CDR1 SGHTA and CDR2 FQGTGA come from the germline V gene. V gave up 5 bases and J gave up 6 bases, with 16 bases separating them. CDR3 coding DNA: TGTGCCAGCAGCCCCCGTCGCGGGCAGGCCGGGGAGCTGTTTTTT. Translation gives CASSPRRGQAGELFF.

This clone was seen a handful of times. The CDR3 is CASSSPLTDTQYF. CDR3 nucleotide sequence: TGTGCCAGCAGCTCCCCCTTGACAGATACGCAGTATTTT. The rearrangement joins TRBV7-2 to TRBJ2-3, with D unresolved. Germline CDR1 reads SGHTA; CDR2 reads FQGNSA. The CDR3 totals 13 residues. V lost 4 bases to trimming and J lost 3 bases, with 8 bases between them.

The rearrangement uses TRBV3-1 (or the pseudogene TRBV3-2) and TRBJ2-3, with TRBD1 as a possible D gene (5 bases). The V gene lost 0 bases and the J gene lost 4 bases, with 14 bases spanning the gap. The V gene's germline CDR1 is LGHDT and CDR2 YNNKEL (reference sequence). The CDR3 is 16 residues long. The CDR3 loop reads CASSQDLQVGADTQYF. CDR3 bases: TGTGCCAGCAGCCAAGATCTACAGGTCGGCGCAGATACGCAGTATTTT.

This rearrangement joins TRBV30 to TRBJ1-1, with a weak D call TRBD1 (5 bases). Germline CDR1 GTSNPN, CDR2 SVGIG (reference sequence). Trimming shortened V by 1 base and J by 7 bases, and 13 bases separated the two germline ends. The CDR3 length is 13 residues. CDR3 region: CAWSEFSGLEAFF. The CDR3 coding sequence is TGTGCCTGGAGTGAGTTTTCGGGACTTGAAGCTTTCTTT.

The CDR3 DNA is TGTGCCAGCAGCTTGGCTCAGACAGGGAACTATGGCTACACCTTC. This codes for CASSLAQTGNYGYTF. This chain joins TRBV5-4 and TRBJ1-2, with TRBD1 matching 7 bases. In germline, CDR1 is SGHNT, CDR2 YYREEE (reference sequence). This CDR3 contains 15 residues. The trim removed 0 bases at V and 2 bases at J, leaving 4 bases unmatched.